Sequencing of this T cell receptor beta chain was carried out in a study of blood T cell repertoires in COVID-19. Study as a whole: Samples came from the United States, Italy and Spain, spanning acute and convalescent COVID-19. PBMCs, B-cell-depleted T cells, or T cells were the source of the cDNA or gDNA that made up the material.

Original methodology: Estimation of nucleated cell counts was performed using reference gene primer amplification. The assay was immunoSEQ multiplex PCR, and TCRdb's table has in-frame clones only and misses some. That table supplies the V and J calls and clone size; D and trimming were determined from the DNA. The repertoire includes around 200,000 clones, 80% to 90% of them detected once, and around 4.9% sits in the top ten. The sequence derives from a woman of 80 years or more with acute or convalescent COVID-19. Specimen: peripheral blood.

CDR3 region: CATSRDRGLVGQGGEKLFF. CDR3 in DNA: TGTGCCACCAGCAGAGATAGGGGACTCGTGGGACAGGGCGGTGAAAAACTGTTTTTT. The chain links TRBV15 to TRBJ1-4, with 9 bases identical to TRBD1. Looked up from germline, CDR1 is LNHNV and CDR2 is YYDKDF (reference sequence). The CDR3 covers 19 residues. The junction had 15 bases not matched to a gene; V was cut back by 0 bases and J by 7 bases.